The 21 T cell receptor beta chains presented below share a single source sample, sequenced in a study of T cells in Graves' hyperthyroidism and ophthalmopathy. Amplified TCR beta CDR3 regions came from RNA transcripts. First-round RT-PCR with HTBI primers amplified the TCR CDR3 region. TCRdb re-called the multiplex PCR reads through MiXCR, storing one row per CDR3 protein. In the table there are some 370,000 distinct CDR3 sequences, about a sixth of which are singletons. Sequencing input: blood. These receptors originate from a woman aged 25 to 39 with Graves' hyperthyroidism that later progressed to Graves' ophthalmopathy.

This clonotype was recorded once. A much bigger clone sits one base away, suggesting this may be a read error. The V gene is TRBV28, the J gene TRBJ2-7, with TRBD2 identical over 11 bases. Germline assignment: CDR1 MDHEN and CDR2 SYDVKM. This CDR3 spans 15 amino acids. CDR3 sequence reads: CVSSLNGLAGYEQYF. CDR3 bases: TGTGTCAGCAGTTTAAACGGACTAGCGGGCTACGAGCAGTACTTC.

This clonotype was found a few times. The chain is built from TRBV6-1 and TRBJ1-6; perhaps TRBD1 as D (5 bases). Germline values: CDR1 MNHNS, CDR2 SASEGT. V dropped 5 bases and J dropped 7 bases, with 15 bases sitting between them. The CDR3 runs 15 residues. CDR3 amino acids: CASSQDKGTNSPLHF. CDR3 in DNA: TGTGCCAGCAGTCAGGACAAGGGTACGAATTCACCCCTCCACTTT.

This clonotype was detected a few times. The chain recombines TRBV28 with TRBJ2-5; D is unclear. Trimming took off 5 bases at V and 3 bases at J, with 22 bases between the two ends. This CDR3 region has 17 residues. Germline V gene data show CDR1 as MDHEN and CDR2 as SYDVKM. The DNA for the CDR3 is TGTGCCAGCAGTCCGACATATGACACCCAACGGGAAGAGACCCAGTACTTC. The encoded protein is CASSPTYDTQREETQYF. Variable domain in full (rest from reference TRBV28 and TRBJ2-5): DVKVTQSSRYLVKRTGEKVFLECVQDMDHENMFWYRQDPGLGLRLIYFSYDVKMKEKGDIPEGYSVSREKKERFSLILESASTNQTSMYLCASSPTYDTQREETQYFGPGTRLLVL.

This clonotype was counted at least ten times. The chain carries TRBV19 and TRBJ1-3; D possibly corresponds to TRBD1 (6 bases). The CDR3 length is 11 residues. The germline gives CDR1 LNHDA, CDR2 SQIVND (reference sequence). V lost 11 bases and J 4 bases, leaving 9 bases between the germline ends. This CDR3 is CAGGHGNTIYF. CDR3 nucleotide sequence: TGTGCCGGGGGGCACGGAAACACCATATATTTT.

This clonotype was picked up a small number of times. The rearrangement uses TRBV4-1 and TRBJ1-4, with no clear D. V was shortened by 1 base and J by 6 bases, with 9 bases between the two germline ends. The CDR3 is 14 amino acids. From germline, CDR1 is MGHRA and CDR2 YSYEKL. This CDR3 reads CASSQGRGYEKLFF. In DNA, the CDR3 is TGCGCCAGCAGCCAAGGTCGTGGTTATGAAAAACTGTTTTTT.

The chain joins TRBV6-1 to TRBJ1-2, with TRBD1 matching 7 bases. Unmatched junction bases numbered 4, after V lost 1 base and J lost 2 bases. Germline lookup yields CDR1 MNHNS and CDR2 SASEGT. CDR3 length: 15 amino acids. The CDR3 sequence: CASSEDPTGNYGYTF. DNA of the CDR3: TGTGCCAGCAGTGAAGATCCGACAGGGAACTATGGCTACACCTTC.

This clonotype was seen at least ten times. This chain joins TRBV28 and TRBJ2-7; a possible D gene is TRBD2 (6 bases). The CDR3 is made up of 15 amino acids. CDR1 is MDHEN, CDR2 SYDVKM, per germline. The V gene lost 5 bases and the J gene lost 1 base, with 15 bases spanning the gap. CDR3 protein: CASSGGLEMSYEQYF. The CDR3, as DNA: TGTGCCAGCAGTGGAGGGCTCGAAATGTCCTACGAGCAGTACTTC.

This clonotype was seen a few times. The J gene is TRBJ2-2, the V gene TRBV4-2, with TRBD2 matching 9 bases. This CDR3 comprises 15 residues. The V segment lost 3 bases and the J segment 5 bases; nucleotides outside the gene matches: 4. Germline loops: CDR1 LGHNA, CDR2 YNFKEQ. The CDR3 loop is CASSQRTSATGELFF. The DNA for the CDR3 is TGTGCCAGCAGCCAGAGGACTAGCGCGACCGGGGAGCTGTTTTTT.

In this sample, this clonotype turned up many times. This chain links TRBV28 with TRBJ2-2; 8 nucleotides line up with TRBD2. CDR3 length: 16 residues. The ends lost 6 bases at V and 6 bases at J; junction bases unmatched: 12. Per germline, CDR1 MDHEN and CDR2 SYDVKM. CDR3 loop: CASRLIDGLAAGELFF. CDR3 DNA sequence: TGTGCCAGCAGGCTAATTGATGGACTAGCCGCCGGGGAGCTGTTTTTT.

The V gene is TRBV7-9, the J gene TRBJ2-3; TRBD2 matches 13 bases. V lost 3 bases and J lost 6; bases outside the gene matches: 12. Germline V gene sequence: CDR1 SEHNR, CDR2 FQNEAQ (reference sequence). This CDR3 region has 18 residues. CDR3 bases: TGTGCCAGCAGCTTTTTACCGGGACTAGCGGGAATCCCGGATACGCAGTATTTT. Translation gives CASSFLPGLAGIPDTQYF.

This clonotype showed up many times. CDR3 residues: CASTQREGLYEQYF. The CDR3 nucleotides read TGTGCCAGCACACAGCGGGAGGGCCTATACGAGCAGTACTTC. This chain uses TRBV27 with TRBJ2-7, with 10 bases that match TRBD2. Germline V gives CDR1 MNHEY, CDR2 SMNVEV (reference sequence). The V segment lost 7 bases and the J segment 4 bases; nucleotides outside the gene matches: 7. This CDR3 region has 14 residues.

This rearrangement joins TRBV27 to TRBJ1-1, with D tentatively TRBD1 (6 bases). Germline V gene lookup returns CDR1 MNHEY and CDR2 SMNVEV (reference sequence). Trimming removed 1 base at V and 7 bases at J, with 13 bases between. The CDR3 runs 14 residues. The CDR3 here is CASSLLTGRHEAFF. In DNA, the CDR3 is TGTGCCAGCAGTTTATTAACAGGGAGACATGAAGCTTTCTTT.

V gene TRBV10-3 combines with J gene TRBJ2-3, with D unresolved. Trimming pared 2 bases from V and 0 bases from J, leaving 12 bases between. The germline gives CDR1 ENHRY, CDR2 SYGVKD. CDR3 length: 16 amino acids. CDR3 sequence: CAISETGSPSTDTQYF. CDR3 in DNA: TGTGCCATCAGTGAGACCGGCAGTCCTAGCACAGATACGCAGTATTTT.

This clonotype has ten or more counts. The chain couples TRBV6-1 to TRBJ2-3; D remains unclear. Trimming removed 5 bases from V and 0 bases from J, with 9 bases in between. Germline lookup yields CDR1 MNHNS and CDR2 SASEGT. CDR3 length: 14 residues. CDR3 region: CASSQTLSTDTQYF. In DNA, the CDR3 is TGTGCCAGCAGTCAGACGCTGAGCACAGATACGCAGTATTTT.

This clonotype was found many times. The DNA of the CDR3 is TGTGCCAGCCAAACCGAGGACAGGAGCTCCTACAATGAGCAGTTCTTC. Protein product: CASQTEDRSSYNEQFF. This chain links TRBV6-1 with TRBJ2-1, with 7 bases that match TRBD1. The V gene end was trimmed by 8 bases and the J gene end by 0 bases; junction bases not matched to a gene: 10. CDR3 length: 16 residues. Germline V gives CDR1 MNHNS, CDR2 SASEGT.

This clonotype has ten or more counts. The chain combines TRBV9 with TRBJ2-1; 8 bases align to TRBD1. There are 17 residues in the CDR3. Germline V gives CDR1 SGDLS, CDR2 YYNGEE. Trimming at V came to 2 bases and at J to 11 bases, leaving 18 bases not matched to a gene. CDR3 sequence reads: CASSVRPDRETYVKQFF. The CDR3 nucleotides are TGTGCCAGCAGCGTCCGACCGGACAGGGAGACCTACGTTAAGCAGTTCTTC.

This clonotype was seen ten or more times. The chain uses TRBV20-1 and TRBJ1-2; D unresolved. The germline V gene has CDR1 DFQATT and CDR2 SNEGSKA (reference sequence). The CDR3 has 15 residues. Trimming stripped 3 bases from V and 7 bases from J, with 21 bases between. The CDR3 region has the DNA TGCAGTGCTAGTGAAAATTCGGGTGCGTCCGGTGGCTACACCTTC. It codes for CSASENSGASGGYTF.

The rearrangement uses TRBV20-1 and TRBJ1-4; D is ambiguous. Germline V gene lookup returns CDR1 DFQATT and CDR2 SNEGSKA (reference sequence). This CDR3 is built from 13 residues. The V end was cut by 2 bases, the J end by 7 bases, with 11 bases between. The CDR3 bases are TGCAGTGCTAGAACCAGTTTTCCTGAAAAACTGTTTTTT. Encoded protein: CSARTSFPEKLFF.

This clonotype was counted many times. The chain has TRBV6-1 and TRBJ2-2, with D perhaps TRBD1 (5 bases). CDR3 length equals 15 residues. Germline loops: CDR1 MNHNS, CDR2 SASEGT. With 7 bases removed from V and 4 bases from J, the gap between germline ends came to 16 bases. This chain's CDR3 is CASTRSQTGTGELFF. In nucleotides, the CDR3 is TGTGCCAGCACCCGCTCTCAAACAGGCACCGGGGAGCTGTTTTTT.

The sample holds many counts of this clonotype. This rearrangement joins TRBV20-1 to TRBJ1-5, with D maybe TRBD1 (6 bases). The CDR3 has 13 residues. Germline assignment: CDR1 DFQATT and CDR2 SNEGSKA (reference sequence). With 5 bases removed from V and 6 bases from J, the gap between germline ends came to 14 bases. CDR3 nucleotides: TGCAGTGCTCGTCCTAACAGGGCTCAGCCCCAGCATTTT. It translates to CSARPNRAQPQHF.

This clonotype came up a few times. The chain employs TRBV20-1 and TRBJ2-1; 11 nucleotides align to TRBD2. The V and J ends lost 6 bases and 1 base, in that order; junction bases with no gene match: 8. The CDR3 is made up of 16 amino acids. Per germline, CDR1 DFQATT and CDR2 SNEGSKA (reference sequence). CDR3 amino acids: CSAKLAGAFSYNEQFF. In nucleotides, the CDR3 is TGCAGTGCGAAACTAGCGGGAGCTTTTTCCTACAATGAGCAGTTCTTC.